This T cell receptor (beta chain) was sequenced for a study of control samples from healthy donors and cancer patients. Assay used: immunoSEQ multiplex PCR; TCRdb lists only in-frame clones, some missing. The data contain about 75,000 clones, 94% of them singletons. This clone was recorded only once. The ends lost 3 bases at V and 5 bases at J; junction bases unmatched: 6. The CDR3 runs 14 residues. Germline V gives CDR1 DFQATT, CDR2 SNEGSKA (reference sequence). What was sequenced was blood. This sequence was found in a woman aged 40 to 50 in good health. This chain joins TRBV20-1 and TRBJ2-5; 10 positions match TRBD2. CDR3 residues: CSASMASGGETQYF. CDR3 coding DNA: TGCAGTGCTAGTATGGCTAGCGGGGGTGAGACCCAGTACTTC.